These 9 T cell receptor beta chains originate from one sample sequenced in a study of T cells in Graves' hyperthyroidism and ophthalmopathy. The TCR beta CDR3 regions underwent amplification using RNA transcripts as the source. First-round RT-PCR with HTBI primers amplified the TCR CDR3 region. TCRdb processed the multiplex PCR reads anew with MiXCR; each CDR3 protein has one entry. The sample has 300,000 to 450,000 distinct CDR3 sequences, approximately 15% seen once; the top ten hold roughly 25%. The sequenced sample consisted of blood. All receptors come from a woman aged 18-29 years with Graves' hyperthyroidism that later progressed to Graves' ophthalmopathy.

This clonotype was seen at least ten times. The chain has TRBV30 and TRBJ2-3; D call uncertain. CDR1 GTSNPN and CDR2 SVGIG come from the germline V gene (reference sequence). Trimming shortened V by 0 bases and J by 3 bases, and 16 bases separated the two germline ends. CDR3 length equals 16 residues. This CDR3 is CAWSVPDKVWTDTQYF. The CDR3 DNA is TGTGCCTGGAGTGTACCAGACAAGGTGTGGACAGATACGCAGTATTTT.

This chain links TRBV20-1 with TRBJ1-6; D remains ambiguous. There are 12 residues in the CDR3. The germline V gene has CDR1 DFQATT and CDR2 SNEGSKA (reference sequence). V lost 3 bases to trimming and J lost 7 bases, with 7 bases between them. CDR3 residues: CSASLANSPLHF. The CDR3 coding sequence is TGCAGTGCTAGTCTCGCCAATTCACCCCTCCACTTT.

This chain links TRBV20-1 with TRBJ2-7, with 11 bases fitting TRBD2. CDR1 is DFQATT and CDR2 is SNEGSKA in the germline V gene (reference sequence). The CDR3 is 16 residues long. The V segment lost 0 bases and the J segment 6 bases; nucleotides outside the gene matches: 10. Written as DNA, the CDR3 is TGCAGTGCTAGAGATCATACTAGCGGGAGACCGGGCGAGCAGTACTTC. It specifies CSARDHTSGRPGEQYF.

This clonotype was detected ten times or more. This chain joins TRBV2 and TRBJ1-6, with D maybe TRBD1 (5 bases). There are 15 residues in the CDR3. Germline V lookup: CDR1 SNHLY, CDR2 FYNNEI. The ends were cut back, 3 bases at V and 10 bases at J, with 16 bases in the middle. CDR3 loop: CASSDGAGTFSPLHF. The CDR3 DNA follows: TGTGCCAGCAGTGATGGGGCAGGGACCTTCTCACCCCTCCACTTT.

The chain recombines TRBV9 with TRBJ2-5; 9 nucleotides align to TRBD2. This CDR3 is 16 amino acids long. The trim removed 3 bases at V and 7 bases at J, leaving 13 bases unmatched. The germline CDR1 and CDR2 sequences are SGDLS and YYNGEE. CDR3 nucleotides: TGTGCCAGCAGCGCCCTCGGTAGCGGGAGTGGAGGGACCCAGTACTTC. Protein sequence: CASSALGSGSGGTQYF.

Points on this clonotype: This may be a read error: a much more frequent sequence differs by one nucleotide. This rearrangement joins TRBV5-1 to TRBJ2-1; TRBD2 matches at 10 bases. The CDR3 is made up of 17 amino acids. The germline V gene has CDR1 SGHRS and CDR2 YFSETQ. The chain's CDR3 is CASSLGGLAPSYNEQSF. The CDR3 coding sequence is TGCGCCAGCAGCTTGGGGGGACTAGCGCCTTCCTACAATGAGCAGTCCTTC.

This clonotype has ten or more counts. CDR3 loop: CASSLVWNGAEAFF. The CDR3 nucleotides read TGTGCCAGCAGCTTAGTTTGGAATGGGGCAGAAGCTTTCTTT. The chain has TRBV7-2 and TRBJ1-1, with D perhaps matching TRBD1 (5 bases). Germline V lookup: CDR1 SGHTA, CDR2 FQGNSA. The CDR3 extends over 14 amino acids. Trimming left V 1 base short and J 8 bases short, with 14 bases between.

This clonotype was counted ten times or more. This chain links TRBV7-9 with TRBJ2-5; 7 bases match TRBD1. Germline V lookup: CDR1 SEHNR, CDR2 FQNEAQ (reference sequence). Losses at the gene ends were 5 bases for V and 1 base for J; bases not matched to a gene: 10. The CDR3 length is 16 residues. The CDR3 here is CASSLPRQGGQETQYF. The CDR3 region has the DNA TGTGCCAGCAGCCTCCCGAGACAGGGTGGCCAAGAGACCCAGTACTTC.

This clonotype was seen more than once but under ten times. The V and J genes are TRBV7-9 and TRBJ2-1, with TRBD2 identical over 16 bases. The V gene's germline CDR1 is SEHNR and CDR2 FQNEAQ (reference sequence). There are 17 residues in the CDR3. V gave up 3 bases and J gave up 12 bases; unmatched junction bases: 11. In nucleotides, the CDR3 is TGTGCCAGCAGCTTTCACCCGGGACTAGCGGGAGGGTGGGGGCAGTTCTTC. Translation gives CASSFHPGLAGGWGQFF.